Given below is one T cell receptor (beta chain) in context. Its antigen is undetermined. This CDR3 is built from 13 residues. Trimming left V 7 bases short and J 2 bases short, with 11 bases between. The germline V gene encodes CDR1 SGHTA and CDR2 FQGTGA. The sample is drawn from a study of T cell repertoires in cytomegalovirus infection. About the study: HLA-B-restricted CMV epitopes that are well studied were used alongside recently identified HLA-C-restricted ones. Matching HLA type, along with CMV infection, was indicated by public TCR beta signatures.

Notes on the study in general: Carriage of CMV together with the relevant HLA was identifiable through cumulative public TCR beta family frequency. HLA-C-restricted, CMV-specific TCR beta clonotypes were dominant ex vivo.

TCRdb analysed the reads with MiXCR anew, one entry per CDR3 protein. Altogether roughly 730,000 distinct CDR3 sequences are present, 30% to 35% being singletons, with the ten largest covering roughly 18%. This clonotype was obtained from a human donor in good health (CMV status not recorded). Some clones in this sample may be carry-over from other donors' samples. The sequenced sample was cultured PBMCs, obtained from culture after CMV antigen stimulation. The chain uses TRBV7-3 and TRBJ1-2; D perhaps matches TRBD1 (5 bases). CDR3 residues: CASNPTANYGYTF. CDR3 nucleotides: TGTGCCAGCAACCCGACAGCCAACTATGGCTACACCTTC.